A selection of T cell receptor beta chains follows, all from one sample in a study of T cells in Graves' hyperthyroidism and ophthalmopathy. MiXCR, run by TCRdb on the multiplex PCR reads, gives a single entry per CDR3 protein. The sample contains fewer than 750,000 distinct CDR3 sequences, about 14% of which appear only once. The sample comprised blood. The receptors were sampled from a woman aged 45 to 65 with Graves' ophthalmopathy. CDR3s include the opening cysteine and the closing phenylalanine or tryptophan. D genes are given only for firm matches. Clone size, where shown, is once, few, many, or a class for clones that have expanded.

cdr3_nt: TGTGCCATCAGGCAGCGGGGGTTCACAGATACGCAGTATTTT; cdr3_aa: CAIRQRGFTDTQYF; v_call: TRBV10-3; clone_size: NA; j_call: TRBJ2-3; d_call: TRBD2
cdr3_nt: TGTGCCAGCAGCCGGGAGGGGAGCACAGATACGCAGTATTTT; cdr3_aa: CASSREGSTDTQYF; v_call: TRBV6-1; clone_size: NA; j_call: TRBJ2-3; d_call: TRBD2
cdr3_nt: TGTGCCAGCAGCTCCTCCGGGACTAGCGGGAGCACAGATACGCAGTATTTT; cdr3_aa: CASSSSGTSGSTDTQYF; v_call: TRBV7-3; clone_size: many; j_call: TRBJ2-3; d_call: TRBD2
cdr3_nt: TGTGCCAGCAGTATAATACCGGGATCCTACAATGAGCAGTTCTTC; cdr3_aa: CASSIIPGSYNEQFF; v_call: TRBV27; clone_size: NA; j_call: TRBJ2-1; d_call: NA
cdr3_nt: TGTGCCAGCAGTAACCCGGGACTAGCGGGAGTACGCGAGCAGTTCTTC; cdr3_aa: CASSNPGLAGVREQFF; v_call: TRBV27; clone_size: NA; j_call: TRBJ2-1; d_call: TRBD2
cdr3_nt: TGTGCCAGTAGTACCCCTCCAATCCGACTAGCCAAACCCCACAATGAGCAGTTCTTC; cdr3_aa: CASSTPPIRLAKPHNEQFF; v_call: TRBV19; clone_size: NA; j_call: TRBJ2-1; d_call: TRBD2
cdr3_nt: TGTGCCAGCAGTTTGGAAACAGATACGCAGTATTTT; cdr3_aa: CASSLETDTQYF; v_call: TRBV28; clone_size: many; j_call: TRBJ2-3; d_call: NA
cdr3_nt: TGTGCCAGCTCACCACAACGCGACTCCTACAATGAGCAGTTCTTC; cdr3_aa: CASSPQRDSYNEQFF; v_call: TRBV18; clone_size: many; j_call: TRBJ2-1; d_call: NA
cdr3_nt: TGTGCCAGCAGCGGACCGGGACAGGGATTCGGTGTAGGCACTGAAGCTTTCTTT; cdr3_aa: CASSGPGQGFGVGTEAFF; v_call: TRBV7-2; clone_size: many; j_call: TRBJ1-1; d_call: TRBD1
cdr3_nt: TGTGCCAGCAGGGGGACTAGTATCAATGAGCAGTTCTTC; cdr3_aa: CASRGTSINEQFF; v_call: TRBV28; clone_size: many; j_call: TRBJ2-1; d_call: TRBD2
cdr3_nt: TGCAGTGCTAGACTTTGGGGACCCCGGGACAGGGGGCGAGAGGGCTACACCTTC; cdr3_aa: CSARLWGPRDRGREGYTF; v_call: TRBV20-1; clone_size: NA; j_call: TRBJ1-2; d_call: TRBD1
cdr3_nt: TGTGCCAGCAGCAAGGATGGTAGCGGGCGCGCCTACAATGAGCAGTTCTTC; cdr3_aa: CASSKDGSGRAYNEQFF; v_call: TRBV7-9; clone_size: many; j_call: TRBJ2-1; d_call: TRBD2
cdr3_nt: TGTGCCAGCAGTTACCCATCAAACTACCAACTAGCCAAAAACATTCAGTACTTC; cdr3_aa: CASSYPSNYQLAKNIQYF; v_call: TRBV6-2/TRBV6-3; clone_size: few; j_call: TRBJ2-4; d_call: NA
cdr3_nt: TGCAGTGCTAGAGTTCCGGCTAGCGGGAGTCACGAGCAGTACTTC; cdr3_aa: CSARVPASGSHEQYF; v_call: TRBV20-1; clone_size: many; j_call: TRBJ2-7; d_call: TRBD2
cdr3_nt: TGCGCCAGCAGCCAAGCGGACGTCCCGGTAGGAAAACTGTTTTTT; cdr3_aa: CASSQADVPVGKLFF; v_call: TRBV4-1; clone_size: few; j_call: TRBJ1-4; d_call: NA
cdr3_nt: TGTGCCAGCAGCTTTGGACATGGCAAGGGGGAGACCCAGTACTTC; cdr3_aa: CASSFGHGKGETQYF; v_call: TRBV7-8; clone_size: many; j_call: TRBJ2-5; d_call: NA
cdr3_nt: TGTGCCAGCAGTTACTCGAGGTCTAGCGGGAGGGCCCCCGGGGAGCTGTTTTTT; cdr3_aa: CASSYSRSSGRAPGELFF; v_call: TRBV6-6; clone_size: NA; j_call: TRBJ2-2; d_call: TRBD2
cdr3_nt: TGTGCCAGCAGCGATCGACAGGGATTCGGGAATGAGCAGTTCTTC; cdr3_aa: CASSDRQGFGNEQFF; v_call: TRBV6-1; clone_size: many; j_call: TRBJ2-1; d_call: TRBD1
cdr3_nt: TGTGCCAGCAGGGGCGGGTGGGACAGGGCAAAAGAGACCCAGTACTTC; cdr3_aa: CASRGGWDRAKETQYF; v_call: TRBV12-3/TRBV12-4; clone_size: few; j_call: TRBJ2-5; d_call: TRBD1
cdr3_nt: TGTGCCAGCAGAAAGGGACAGGCCTGGGAGACCCAGTACTTC; cdr3_aa: CASRKGQAWETQYF; v_call: TRBV5-6; clone_size: NA; j_call: TRBJ2-5; d_call: TRBD1
cdr3_nt: TGTGCCTGGAGTGTACGCAGGGGAGATCAGCCCCAGCATTTT; cdr3_aa: CAWSVRRGDQPQHF; v_call: TRBV30; clone_size: many; j_call: TRBJ1-5; d_call: NA
cdr3_nt: TGTGCCAGCAGTTTATGGGGACGGAGGGAAGCTTTCTTT; cdr3_aa: CASSLWGRREAFF; v_call: TRBV27; clone_size: NA; j_call: TRBJ1-1; d_call: NA
cdr3_nt: TGCGCCAGCAGCTTGGCTTCTACATACACCGGGGAGCTGTTTTTT; cdr3_aa: CASSLASTYTGELFF; v_call: TRBV5-1; clone_size: once; j_call: TRBJ2-2; d_call: NA
cdr3_nt: TGCGCCAGCAGCCAAGATGGGGAGTCTAATGAAAAACTGTTTTTT; cdr3_aa: CASSQDGESNEKLFF; v_call: TRBV4-3; clone_size: few; j_call: TRBJ1-4; d_call: NA
cdr3_nt: TGCGCCAGCAGCGACGGACTAGCGGGAGTGGAAATAGATACGCAGTATTTT; cdr3_aa: CASSDGLAGVEIDTQYF; v_call: TRBV5-1; clone_size: few; j_call: TRBJ2-3; d_call: TRBD2
cdr3_nt: TGTGCCAGCAGTTACATCGGAGGAGGCCCTTCCTACAATGAGCAGTTCTTC; cdr3_aa: CASSYIGGGPSYNEQFF; v_call: TRBV6-5; clone_size: many; j_call: TRBJ2-1; d_call: NA
cdr3_nt: TGTGCCAGCAGGAAGGGATTGGTCAGGGGAAGGGAAAGGCTTCAAGAGACCCAGTACTTC; cdr3_aa: CASRKGLVRGRERLQETQYF; v_call: TRBV2; clone_size: many; j_call: TRBJ2-5; d_call: NA
cdr3_nt: TGTGCCAGCAGGGAGAGACTAGCCGTCGCAGATACGCAGTATTTT; cdr3_aa: CASRERLAVADTQYF; v_call: TRBV2; clone_size: many; j_call: TRBJ2-3; d_call: TRBD2
cdr3_nt: TGTGCCAGCATCGCTACGGGACAGCTGAACACTGAAGCTTTCTTT; cdr3_aa: CASIATGQLNTEAFF; v_call: TRBV27; clone_size: NA; j_call: TRBJ1-1; d_call: TRBD1
cdr3_nt: TGTGCCAGCAGGAGGCCAAACACTGAAGCTTTCTTT; cdr3_aa: CASRRPNTEAFF; v_call: TRBV6-2/TRBV6-3; clone_size: few; j_call: TRBJ1-1; d_call: NA
cdr3_nt: TGTGCCAGCAGTTCTCCCGTGCAGGCCCGTAACTATGGCTACACCTTC; cdr3_aa: CASSSPVQARNYGYTF; v_call: TRBV28; clone_size: many; j_call: TRBJ1-2; d_call: NA
cdr3_nt: TGTGCCAGCAGCTTTGGGGGGGCTAATGAAAAACTGTTTTTT; cdr3_aa: CASSFGGANEKLFF; v_call: TRBV7-8; clone_size: few; j_call: TRBJ1-4; d_call: NA